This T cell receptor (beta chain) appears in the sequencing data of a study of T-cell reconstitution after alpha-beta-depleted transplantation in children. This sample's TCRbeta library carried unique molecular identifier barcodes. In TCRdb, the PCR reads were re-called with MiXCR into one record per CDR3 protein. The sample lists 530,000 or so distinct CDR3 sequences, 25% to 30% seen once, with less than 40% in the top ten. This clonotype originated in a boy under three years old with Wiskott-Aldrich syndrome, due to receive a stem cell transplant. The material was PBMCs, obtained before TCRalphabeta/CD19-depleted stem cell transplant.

The CDR3 sequence is CSAKRGETEAFF. Written as DNA, the CDR3 is TGCAGTGCAAAGCGGGGGGAAACTGAAGCTTTCTTT. V gene TRBV20-1 combines with J gene TRBJ1-1, with TRBD1 as a possible D gene (5 bases). Trimming took off 6 bases at V and 5 bases at J, with 13 bases between the two ends. The length of the CDR3 is 12 residues. CDR1 and CDR2 (germline): DFQATT, SNEGSKA (reference sequence).